The subject of this entry is one T cell receptor beta chain. Its antigen is not known. They isolated at least 6 million PBMCs from each sample. These data come from a study of blood T cells in healthy people across ages. Study findings and constraints: Naive T cell percentage showed a strong correlation with the diversity of TCR beta. Older age went with lower TCR beta diversity per million T cells, in a roughly linear way. The study found more naive CD4+ cells and higher diversity in long-lived than aged donors.

Next came a second PCR, run for about 6 to 12 cycles, which used a sample-barcoded 5' primer along with a J-beta primer mix. TCRdb itself ran the 5' RACE reads through MiXCR, one entry per CDR3 protein. The table shows 1.5 million to 2 million distinct CDR3 sequences, with 28% occurring only once. Germline V gives CDR1 SGHRS, CDR2 YFSETQ. The length of the CDR3 is 14 residues. Between the trimmed V and J ends, which lost 4 bases and 6 bases, there was a span of 16 bases. This chain uses TRBV5-1 with TRBJ1-2, with a tentative D call TRBD1 (6 bases). The TCR was taken from a woman in her twenties or thirties in good health. Sequencing was carried out using blood. As DNA, the CDR3 is TGCGCCAGCAGCCACTCGACGGACAGAAATGGCTACACCTTC. Translated, it gives CASSHSTDRNGYTF.